The 7 T cell receptor beta chains below were found in one sample sequenced in a study of T-cell memory formation after mild COVID-19. TCRdb reprocessed the 5' RACE reads via MiXCR and lists one record per CDR3 protein. Seen here are around 300,000 distinct CDR3 sequences, over 15% observed once, and the top ten hold roughly 24%. Source material: PBMCs or a T cell subset sorted from them (not recorded which). These receptors originate from a man aged 18 to 30 who had mild COVID-19 (a few samples of this study predate the infection). Cell type and time point are not known.

The rearrangement links TRBV12-3 or TRBV12-4 to TRBJ2-2; maybe TRBD1 (6 bases). CDR3 length: 12 amino acids. The ends were cut back, 6 bases at V and 7 bases at J, with 9 bases in the middle. The CDR3 DNA reads TGTGCCAGCAGGGGGGACAACGGGGAGCTGTTTTTT. This translates into CASRGDNGELFF.

Regarding this clonotype: Its ends do not fully match the called genes, so a read error is possible. The V call is TRBV12-3 or TRBV12-4, the J call TRBJ2-3, with a tentative D call TRBD1 (6 bases). The CDR3 runs 12 residues. The CDR3 DNA sequence: TGTGCCACCAGTCTGGGGGCCAATACGCAGTATTTT. Its translation is CATSLGANTQYF.

The gene calls are TRBV12-3 or TRBV12-4 and TRBJ2-2; TRBD2 is a possible D gene (5 bases). The CDR3 is made up of 13 amino acids. V was pared by 6 bases and J by 5 bases, with 10 bases between. The CDR3 spells CASRDWSTGELFF. The CDR3 region has the DNA TGTGCCAGCAGGGACTGGAGTACCGGGGAGCTGTTTTTT.

This clonotype was observed at least ten times. The chain carries TRBV5-1 and TRBJ1-2; D is perhaps TRBD1 (6 bases). CDR1 is SGHRS and CDR2 is YFSETQ in the germline V gene. The CDR3 extends over 14 amino acids. Trimming removed 0 bases from V and 5 bases from J, with 11 bases in between. This CDR3 is CASSLEAGVYGYTF. The DNA of the CDR3 is TGCGCCAGCAGCTTGGAGGCAGGGGTGTATGGCTACACCTTC.

This chain joins TRBV4-3 and TRBJ2-1; either TRBD1 or TRBD2 may fit D (5 bases each). The V gene's germline CDR1 is LGHNA and CDR2 YSLEER. CDR3 length equals 16 residues. V lost 1 base to trimming and J lost 7 bases, with 17 bases between them. The CDR3 reads CASSQGGGNRRNEQFF. In DNA, the CDR3 is TGCGCCAGCAGCCAAGGTGGGGGTAACAGAAGAAATGAGCAGTTCTTC.

The chain joins TRBV7-2 to TRBJ2-7; D uncertain. From germline, CDR1 is SGHTA and CDR2 FQGNSA. Trimming removed 1 base at V and 8 bases at J, with 15 bases between. This CDR3 region has 14 residues. The chain's CDR3 is CASSLVGNLPKQYF. CDR3 DNA sequence: TGTGCCAGCAGCTTAGTTGGTAATCTACCCAAGCAGTACTTC.

This clonotype has just a few counts. This rearrangement joins TRBV29-1 to TRBJ2-1; D not certain. V was pared by 5 bases and J by 5 bases, with 7 bases between. The CDR3 totals 11 residues. The V gene's germline CDR1 is SQVTM and CDR2 ANQGSEA. CDR3 residues: CSVYSHNEQFF. The CDR3 DNA follows: TGCAGCGTTTACAGCCACAATGAGCAGTTCTTC.